What follows is one T cell receptor beta chain and its context. Its target is unknown. The time point denotes: week 11, during vaccination. Alongside topical imiquimod, each dose of vaccine comprised 300 ug of mutant IDH1 20-mer peptide. This entry is derived from a study of a mutant IDH1 vaccine in newly diagnosed glioma. The assay was immunoSEQ multiplex PCR, and TCRdb's table has in-frame clones only and misses some. The table has approximately 110,000 clones, around 90% seen once. CDR1 is SGHNT and CDR2 is YYREEE in the germline V gene (reference sequence). V lost 2 bases to trimming and J lost 0 bases; unmatched junction nucleotides: 2. This CDR3 comprises 15 residues.

This sequence joins TRBV5-4 and TRBJ2-3; the match to TRBD2 covers 8 bases. The sample consisted of PBMCs, taken from a glioma patient whose treatment included an IDH1 peptide vaccine. The TCR comes from a woman aged 45 to 65 with glioma. The CDR3 DNA is TGTGCCAGCAGCTTAAGCGGGAGAAGCACAGATACGCAGTATTTT. Its protein product is CASSLSGRSTDTQYF.